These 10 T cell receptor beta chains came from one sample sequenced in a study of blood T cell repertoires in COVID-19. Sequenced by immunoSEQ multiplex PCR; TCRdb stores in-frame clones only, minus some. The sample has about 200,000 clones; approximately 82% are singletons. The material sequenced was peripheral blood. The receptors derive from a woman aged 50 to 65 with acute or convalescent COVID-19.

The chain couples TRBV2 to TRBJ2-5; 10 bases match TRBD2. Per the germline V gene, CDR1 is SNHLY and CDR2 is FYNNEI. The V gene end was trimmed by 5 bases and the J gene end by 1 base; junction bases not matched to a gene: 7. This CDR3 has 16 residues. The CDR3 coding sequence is TGTGCCAGCAGTTGGTCCAGCGGGAGGGCCCAAGAGACCCAGTACTTC. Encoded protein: CASSWSSGRAQETQYF.

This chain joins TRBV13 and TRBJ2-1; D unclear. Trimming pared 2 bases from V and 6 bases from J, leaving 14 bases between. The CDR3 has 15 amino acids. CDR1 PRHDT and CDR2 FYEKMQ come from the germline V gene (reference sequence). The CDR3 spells CASSLTPIGGNEQFF. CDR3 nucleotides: TGTGCCAGCAGCTTAACCCCGATCGGTGGCAATGAGCAGTTCTTC. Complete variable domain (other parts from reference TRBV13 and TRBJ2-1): AAGVIQSPRHLIKEKRETATLKCYPIPRHDTVYWYQQGPGQDPQFLISFYEKMQSDKGSIPDRFSAQQFSDYHSELNMSSLELGDSALYFCASSLTPIGGNEQFFGPGTRLTVL.

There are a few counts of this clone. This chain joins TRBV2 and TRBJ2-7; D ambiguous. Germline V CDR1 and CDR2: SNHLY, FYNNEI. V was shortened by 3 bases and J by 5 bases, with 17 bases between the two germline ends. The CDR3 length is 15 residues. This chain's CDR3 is CASSDGLHGAHEQYF. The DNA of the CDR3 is TGTGCCAGCAGTGATGGGCTCCACGGCGCCCACGAGCAGTACTTC.

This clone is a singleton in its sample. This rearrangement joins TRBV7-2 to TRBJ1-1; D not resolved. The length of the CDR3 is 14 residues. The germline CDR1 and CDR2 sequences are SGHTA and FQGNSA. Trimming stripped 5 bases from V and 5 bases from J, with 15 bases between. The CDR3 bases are TGTGCCAGCAGCCCGCAGGCCGGGAGTACTGAAGCTTTCTTT. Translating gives CASSPQAGSTEAFF.

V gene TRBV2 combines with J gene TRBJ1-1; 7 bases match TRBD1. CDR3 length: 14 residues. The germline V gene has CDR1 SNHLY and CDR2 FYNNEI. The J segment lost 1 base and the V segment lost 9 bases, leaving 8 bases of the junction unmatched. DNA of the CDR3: TGTGCCAGTAAAACGGGGACAGCGAACACTGAAGCTTTCTTT. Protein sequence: CASKTGTANTEAFF.

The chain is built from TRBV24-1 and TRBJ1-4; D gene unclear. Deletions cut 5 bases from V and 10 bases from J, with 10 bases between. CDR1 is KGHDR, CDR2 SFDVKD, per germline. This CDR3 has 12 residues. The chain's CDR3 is CATSAANGKLFF. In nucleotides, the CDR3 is TGTGCCACCAGTGCTGCTAACGGAAAACTGTTTTTT.

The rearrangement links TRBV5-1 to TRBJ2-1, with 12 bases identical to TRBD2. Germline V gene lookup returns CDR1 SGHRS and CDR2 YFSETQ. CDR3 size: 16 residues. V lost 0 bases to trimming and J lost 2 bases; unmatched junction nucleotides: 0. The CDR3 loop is CASSLGTSGTYNEQFF. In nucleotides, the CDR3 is TGCGCCAGCAGCTTGGGGACTAGCGGGACCTACAATGAGCAGTTCTTC.

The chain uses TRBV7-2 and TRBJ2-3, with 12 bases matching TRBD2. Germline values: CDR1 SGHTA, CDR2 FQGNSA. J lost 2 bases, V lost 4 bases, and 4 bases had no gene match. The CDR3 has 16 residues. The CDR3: CASSSRLAGVTDTQYF. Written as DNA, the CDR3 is TGTGCCAGCAGCTCACGACTAGCGGGAGTCACAGATACGCAGTATTTT.

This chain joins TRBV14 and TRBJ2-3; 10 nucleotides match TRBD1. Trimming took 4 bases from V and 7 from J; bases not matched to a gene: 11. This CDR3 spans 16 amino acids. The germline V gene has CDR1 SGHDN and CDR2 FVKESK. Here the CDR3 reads CASSLTPGQGSYTQYF. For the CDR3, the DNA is TGTGCCAGCAGCCTTACACCGGGACAGGGGTCTTATACGCAGTATTTT.

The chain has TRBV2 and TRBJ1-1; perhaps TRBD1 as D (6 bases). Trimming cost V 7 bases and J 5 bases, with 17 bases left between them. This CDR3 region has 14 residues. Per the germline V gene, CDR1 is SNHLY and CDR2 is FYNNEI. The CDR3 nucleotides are TGTGCCAGCACCGGAATAACAGGGACGACTGAAGCTTTCTTT. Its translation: CASTGITGTTEAFF. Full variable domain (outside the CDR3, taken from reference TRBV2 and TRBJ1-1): EPEVTQTPSHQVTQMGQEVILRCVPISNHLYFYWYRQILGQKVEFLVSFYNNEISEKSEIFDDQFSVERPDGSNFTLKIRSTKLEDSAMYFCASTGITGTTEAFFGQGTRLTVV.